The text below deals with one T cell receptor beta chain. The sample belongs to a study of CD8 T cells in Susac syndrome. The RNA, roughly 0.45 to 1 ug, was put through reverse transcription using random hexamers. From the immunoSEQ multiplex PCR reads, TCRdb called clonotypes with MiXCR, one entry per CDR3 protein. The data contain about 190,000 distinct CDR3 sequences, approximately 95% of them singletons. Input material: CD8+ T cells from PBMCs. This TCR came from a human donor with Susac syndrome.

Here the CDR3 DNA reads TGTGCCAGCAGTTCAGTAGCGGGAGCATCTGGTGAGCAGTTCTTC. Translating gives CASSSVAGASGEQFF. The chain combines TRBV28 with TRBJ2-1; 9 bases match TRBD2. V trimming: 4 bases; J trimming: 9 bases; junction bases outside the gene matches: 10. From germline, CDR1 is MDHEN and CDR2 SYDVKM. The CDR3 has 15 residues.